The 29 T cell receptor beta chains given below trace back to one sample, sequenced in a study of blood T cell repertoires in COVID-19 (dated by TCRdb to about 2020). The library relied on the immunoSEQ multiplex PCR assay. The table comes from immuneACCESS by way of TCRdb, which keeps in-frame sequences with V and J called. Part of the clones is missing from these tables; in studies checked, under half for an unresolved V gene and the rest for unknown reasons. The sample table records tens of thousands of clones; around 66% of these occur just once. The ten largest clones represent around half of the sample. Sequencing was done on a sample of PBMCs or T cells enriched from blood (not recorded which). The origin of the receptors is a woman aged 55-75 years who had been exposed to COVID-19.

This chain uses TRBV7-2 with TRBJ2-5; D gene unclear. Trimming removed 5 bases from V and 5 bases from J, with 18 bases in between. This CDR3 is 15 amino acids long. Germline V lookup: CDR1 SGHTA, CDR2 FQGNSA. This CDR3 reads CASSPQIFAGETQYF. The CDR3 region has the DNA TGTGCCAGCAGCCCCCAAATATTTGCCGGGGAGACCCAGTACTTC.

The chain couples TRBV6-5 to TRBJ2-3, with a possible D match to TRBD2 (5 bases). Per the germline V gene, CDR1 is MNHEY and CDR2 is SVGAGI. This CDR3 spans 14 amino acids. The ends were cut back, 2 bases at V and 1 base at J, with 7 bases in the middle. Here the CDR3 DNA reads TGTGCCAGCAGTTACATGGAGGGCACAGATACGCAGTATTTT. Amino acids: CASSYMEGTDTQYF.

The chain is built from TRBV6-5 and TRBJ1-5, with 9 bases identical to TRBD1. The CDR3 is 15 amino acids. V shed 10 bases, J shed 6 bases, and the junction held 13 bases outside the gene matches. CDR1 MNHEY and CDR2 SVGAGI come from the germline V gene. The CDR3 is CATRSTTGGSQPQHF. The CDR3 bases are TGTGCCACCCGATCAACAACAGGGGGCTCTCAGCCCCAGCATTTT.

This chain joins TRBV5-1 and TRBJ1-1; TRBD1 agrees at 10 bases. This CDR3 region has 16 residues. The V segment lost 7 bases and the J segment 0 bases; nucleotides outside the gene matches: 9. Germline loops: CDR1 SGHRS, CDR2 YFSETQ. This CDR3 is CASGSGTGDLNTEAFF. In DNA, the CDR3 is TGCGCCAGCGGATCCGGGACAGGGGATTTGAACACTGAAGCTTTCTTT.

The CDR3 region has the DNA TGCGCCAGCAGTGATCCAACAGGAAGAGCTTTCTTT. Translated, it gives CASSDPTGRAFF. This chain uses TRBV10-1 with TRBJ1-1; TRBD1 might be the D (5 bases). Trimming stripped 3 bases from V and 10 bases from J, with 12 bases between. This CDR3 comprises 12 residues. The germline CDR1 and CDR2 sequences are WNHNN and SYGVQD (reference sequence).

The chain joins TRBV28 to TRBJ2-3; the D gene is possibly TRBD2 (5 bases). This CDR3 is 15 amino acids long. Germline CDR1 MDHEN, CDR2 SYDVKM. V gave up 5 bases and J gave up 2 bases, with 14 bases separating them. CDR3 DNA sequence: TGTGCCAGCAGTGTGCCGGGCGGGCACACAGATACGCAGTATTTT. It codes for CASSVPGGHTDTQYF.

This clone was recorded many times. The gene calls are TRBV7-2 and TRBJ1-2, with 9 bases matching TRBD1. The germline gives CDR1 SGHTA, CDR2 FQGNSA. The CDR3 consists of 16 residues. Trimming at V came to 0 bases and at J to 6 bases, leaving 8 bases not matched to a gene. The CDR3 DNA reads as TGTGCCAGCAGCTTAGCAGATGGGACAGGGACCCATGGCTACACCTTC. This codes for CASSLADGTGTHGYTF. Together with reference TRBV7-2 and TRBJ1-2, the CDR3 gives the full variable domain: GAGVSQSPSNKVTEKGKDVELRCDPISGHTALYWYRQSLGQGLEFLIYFQGNSAPDKSGLPSDRFSAERTGGSVSTLTIQRTQQEDSAVYLCASSLADGTGTHGYTFGSGTRLTVV.

The rearrangement joins TRBV27 to TRBJ1-6, with 7 nucleotides matching TRBD1. The CDR3 is made up of 15 amino acids. Germline lookup yields CDR1 MNHEY and CDR2 SMNVEV (reference sequence). The J segment lost 8 bases and the V segment lost 3 bases, leaving 7 bases of the junction unmatched. The CDR3 nucleotides read TGTGCCAGCAGTTTGACAGGGTCCGCCTATTCACCCCTCCACTTT. Translated, it gives CASSLTGSAYSPLHF.

In this sample, this clone turned up once. This chain joins TRBV28 and TRBJ2-7; 7 nucleotides align to TRBD2. V lost 2 bases to trimming and J lost 0 bases; unmatched junction nucleotides: 4. Germline CDR1 reads MDHEN; CDR2 reads SYDVKM. CDR3 length equals 15 residues. Here the CDR3 DNA reads TGTGCCAGCAGTTTAGCGGGAGTCGACTCCTACGAGCAGTACTTC. Its translation: CASSLAGVDSYEQYF. Filled out from reference TRBV28 and TRBJ2-7, the complete variable domain reads DVKVTQSSRYLVKRTGEKVFLECVQDMDHENMFWYRQDPGLGLRLIYFSYDVKMKEKGDIPEGYSVSREKKERFSLILESASTNQTSMYLCASSLAGVDSYEQYFGPGTRLTVT.

This clone has only a few counts. The chain employs TRBV28 and TRBJ1-1; D is unresolved. Germline CDR1 reads MDHEN; CDR2 reads SYDVKM. This CDR3 is built from 13 residues. The germline V and J ends were trimmed by 6 bases and 4 bases, with 12 bases remaining between them. CDR3 DNA sequence: TGTGCCAGCAGATCCCCGACTTTCACTGAAGCTTTCTTT. Amino acids: CASRSPTFTEAFF.

The V gene is TRBV10-3, the J gene TRBJ2-3, with a tentative D call TRBD1 (6 bases). Per germline, CDR1 ENHRY and CDR2 SYGVKD. The CDR3 has 15 amino acids. Trimming removed 2 bases at V and 2 bases at J, with 11 bases between. The CDR3 DNA reads TGTGCCATCAGTGAGACCTGGACAGTCACAGATACGCAGTATTTT. It encodes CAISETWTVTDTQYF.

This clone has only a few counts. The J gene is TRBJ1-6, the V gene TRBV7-2; TRBD1 agrees at 7 bases. The trim removed 5 bases at V and 0 bases at J, leaving 10 bases unmatched. From germline, CDR1 is SGHTA and CDR2 FQGNSA. The CDR3 extends over 18 amino acids. CDR3 DNA sequence: TGTGCCAGCAGCCAGCCTCCGGGACAGAGCTCCTATAATTCACCCCTCCACTTT. This translates into CASSQPPGQSSYNSPLHF.

This clone was detected only a few times. This sequence joins TRBV6-1 and TRBJ1-5; 9 bases fit TRBD1. There are 15 residues in the CDR3. Trimming at V came to 0 bases and at J to 6 bases, leaving 3 bases not matched to a gene. Germline CDR1 and CDR2: MNHNS and SASEGT. The CDR3 spells CASSEARTGVQPQHF. For the CDR3, the DNA is TGTGCCAGCAGTGAAGCAAGGACAGGGGTTCAGCCCCAGCATTTT.

This chain uses TRBV18 with TRBJ1-4; perhaps TRBD1 as D (5 bases). The CDR3 is 15 residues long. The V end was cut by 3 bases, the J end by 2 bases, with 10 bases between. CDR1 and CDR2 from the germline V gene are KGHSH and LQKENI. CDR3 protein: CASSPGGRTNEKLFF. The CDR3 nucleotides are TGTGCCAGCTCACCCGGGGGGAGGACTAATGAAAAACTGTTTTTT.

This clone has a count of ten or more. The chain couples TRBV7-9 to TRBJ2-2; 15 bases are a match to TRBD2. V trimming: 4 bases; J trimming: 2 bases; junction bases outside the gene matches: 8. Germline V gene sequence: CDR1 SEHNR, CDR2 FQNEAQ (reference sequence). This CDR3 is 19 amino acids long. The CDR3 DNA is TGTGCCAGCAGCTCCGGGACTAGCGGGAGGCTACTAAACACCGGGGAGCTGTTTTTT. Its protein product is CASSSGTSGRLLNTGELFF.

The V call is TRBV7-9, the J call TRBJ2-3; 7 bases fit TRBD2. Germline CDR1 reads SEHNR; CDR2 reads FQNEAQ (reference sequence). The J segment lost 0 bases and the V segment lost 2 bases, leaving 11 bases of the junction unmatched. CDR3 length: 18 amino acids. CDR3 nucleotide sequence: TGTGCCAGCAGCTTAAAAGGGACTAAATCTGCTAGCACAGATACGCAGTATTTT. Encoded protein: CASSLKGTKSASTDTQYF.

This clone was observed many times. The chain couples TRBV18 to TRBJ1-4, with a weak D call TRBD1 (5 bases). V lost 0 bases, J lost 5 bases, and 10 bases lay in between. Germline V gene data show CDR1 as KGHSH and CDR2 as LQKENI. The CDR3 consists of 15 residues. The CDR3, as DNA: TGTGCCAGCTCACCACCGAAGGGGTTGAATGAAAAACTGTTTTTT. It codes for CASSPPKGLNEKLFF.

This chain joins TRBV6-5 and TRBJ2-3; unclear D gene. This CDR3 contains 14 residues. V was pared by 6 bases and J by 2 bases, with 12 bases between. CDR1 is MNHEY and CDR2 is SVGAGI in the germline V gene. DNA of the CDR3: TGTGCCAGCAGGGCCGTCTCCTTCACAGATACGCAGTATTTT. It specifies CASRAVSFTDTQYF.

CDR3 loop: CASSPRQGLIYEQYF. In DNA form, the CDR3 reads TGTGCCAGCAGCCCCCGACAGGGCCTCATCTACGAGCAGTACTTC. J is TRBJ2-7 and V is TRBV9, with 7 bases identical to TRBD1. The CDR3 has 15 amino acids. Germline V lookup: CDR1 SGDLS, CDR2 YYNGEE. Trimming took 4 bases from V and 3 from J; bases not matched to a gene: 10.

The chain employs TRBV15 and TRBJ1-1; D call uncertain. Deletions cut 0 bases from V and 4 bases from J, with 6 bases between. CDR3 length: 13 residues. Germline V gene lookup returns CDR1 LNHNV and CDR2 YYDKDF (reference sequence). This CDR3 is CATSRDYGTEAFF. For the CDR3, the DNA is TGTGCCACCAGCAGAGATTACGGCACTGAAGCTTTCTTT.

The CDR3 DNA follows: TGTGCCAGCAGCGGAAGGGGGGGTTACACTGAAGCTTTCTTT. The encoded protein is CASSGRGGYTEAFF. V is TRBV7-8 and J is TRBJ1-1; a weak D match, TRBD1 (6 bases). Germline CDR1 SGHVS, CDR2 FQNEAQ. This CDR3 region has 14 residues. V dropped 5 bases and J dropped 3 bases, with 13 bases sitting between them.

The chain recombines TRBV27 with TRBJ2-1; TRBD2 might be the D (6 bases). The CDR3 is made up of 14 amino acids. The germline CDR1 and CDR2 sequences are MNHEY and SMNVEV (reference sequence). Deletions cut 11 bases from V and 4 bases from J, with 18 bases between. The CDR3, as DNA: TGTGCCTGCCGTTTGGGGGGTAGGTACAATGAGCAGTTCTTC. Translated: CACRLGGRYNEQFF.

The chain has TRBV7-2 and TRBJ1-2; a possible D gene is TRBD1 (5 bases). V was clipped by 6 bases and J by 2 bases, with 10 bases between them. The CDR3 is 13 residues long. Germline V gene data show CDR1 as SGHTA and CDR2 as FQGNSA. This CDR3 is CASSPDRNYGYTF. The CDR3 nucleotides are TGTGCCAGCAGTCCTGACAGAAACTATGGCTACACCTTC.

The chain links TRBV10-3 to TRBJ2-7; D is unresolved. Germline assignment: CDR1 ENHRY and CDR2 SYGVKD. The CDR3 sequence is 12 residues long. The ends were cut back, 8 bases at V and 4 bases at J, with 12 bases in the middle. In DNA form, the CDR3 reads TGTGCCATCTCTGGCAACGGGTACGAGCAGTACTTC. It is translated as CAISGNGYEQYF.

The gene calls are TRBV7-9 and TRBJ1-5, with TRBD1 matching 10 bases. This CDR3 has 16 amino acids. V shed 3 bases, J shed 4 bases, and the junction held 6 bases outside the gene matches. Germline-derived CDR1 and CDR2 are SEHNR and FQNEAQ (reference sequence). The CDR3 here is CASSLGDRGRNQPQHF. CDR3 coding DNA: TGTGCCAGCAGCTTGGGGGACAGGGGAAGGAATCAGCCCCAGCATTTT.

The chain carries TRBV24-1 and TRBJ1-2; 9 nucleotides line up with TRBD1. This CDR3 is 16 amino acids long. Germline V gene sequence: CDR1 KGHDR, CDR2 SFDVKD. V lost 2 bases and J lost 3; bases outside the gene matches: 6. The CDR3 is CATSDSRTGVYYGYTF. DNA for the CDR3: TGTGCCACCAGTGATTCCCGGACAGGGGTTTACTATGGCTACACCTTC.

V usage is TRBV30 and J usage is TRBJ2-7, with D possibly TRBD1 on 6 matching bases. The CDR3 is made up of 13 amino acids. V lost 5 bases and J lost 7, with 18 bases in between. Germline V gives CDR1 GTSNPN, CDR2 SVGIG (reference sequence). The CDR3 nucleotides are TGTGCCTGGGGGGGCTGGGCCCAAGAGGAGCAGTACTTC. Its protein is CAWGGWAQEEQYF.

The rearrangement uses TRBV4-3 and TRBJ2-5; D may be TRBD2 (5 bases). Trimming removed 0 bases at V and 5 bases at J, with 7 bases between. Germline-derived CDR1 and CDR2 are LGHNA and YSLEER. CDR3 length equals 13 residues. CDR3 sequence reads: CASSQDIAETQYF. CDR3 in DNA: TGCGCCAGCAGCCAAGATATAGCGGAGACCCAGTACTTC.

The rearrangement joins TRBV28 to TRBJ1-2; TRBD1 matches at 8 bases. CDR1 and CDR2 from the germline V gene are MDHEN and SYDVKM. V was clipped by 10 bases and J by 8 bases; unmatched bases: 18. This CDR3 region has 15 residues. CDR3 residues: CATRGQAYGDWGYTF. The CDR3 nucleotides are TGTGCCACCCGGGGACAGGCATATGGTGATTGGGGCTACACCTTC.